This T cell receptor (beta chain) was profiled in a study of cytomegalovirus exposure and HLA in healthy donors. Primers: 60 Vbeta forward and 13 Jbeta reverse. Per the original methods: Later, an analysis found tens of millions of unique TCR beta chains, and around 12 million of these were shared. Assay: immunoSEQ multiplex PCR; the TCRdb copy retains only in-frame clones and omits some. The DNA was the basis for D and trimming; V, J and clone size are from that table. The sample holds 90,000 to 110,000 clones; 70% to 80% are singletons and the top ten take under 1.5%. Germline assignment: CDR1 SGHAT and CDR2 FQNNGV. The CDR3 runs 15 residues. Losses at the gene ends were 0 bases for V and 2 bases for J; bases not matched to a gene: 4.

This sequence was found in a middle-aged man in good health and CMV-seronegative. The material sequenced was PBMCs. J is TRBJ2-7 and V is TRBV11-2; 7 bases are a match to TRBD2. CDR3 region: CASSLDPAGTYEQYF. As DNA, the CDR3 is TGTGCCAGCAGCTTAGATCCAGCGGGGACCTACGAGCAGTACTTC.